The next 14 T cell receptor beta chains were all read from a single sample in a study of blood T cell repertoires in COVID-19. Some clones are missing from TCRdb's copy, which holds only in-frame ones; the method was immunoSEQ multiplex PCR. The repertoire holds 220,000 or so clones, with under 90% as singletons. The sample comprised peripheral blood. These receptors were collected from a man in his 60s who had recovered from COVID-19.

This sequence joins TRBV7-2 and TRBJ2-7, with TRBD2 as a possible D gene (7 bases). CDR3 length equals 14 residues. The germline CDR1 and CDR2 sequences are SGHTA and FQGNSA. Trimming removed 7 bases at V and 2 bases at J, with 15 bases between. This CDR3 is CASTQGGGPYEQYF. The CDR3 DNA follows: TGTGCCAGCACCCAGGGCGGGGGCCCCTACGAGCAGTACTTC.

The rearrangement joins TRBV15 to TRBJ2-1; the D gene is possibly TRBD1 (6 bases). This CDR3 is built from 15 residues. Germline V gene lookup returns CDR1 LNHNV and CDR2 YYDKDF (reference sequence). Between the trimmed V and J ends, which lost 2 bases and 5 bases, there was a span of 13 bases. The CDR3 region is CATSRSPGGHNEQFF. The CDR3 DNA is TGTGCCACCAGCAGATCACCTGGGGGCCACAATGAGCAGTTCTTC.

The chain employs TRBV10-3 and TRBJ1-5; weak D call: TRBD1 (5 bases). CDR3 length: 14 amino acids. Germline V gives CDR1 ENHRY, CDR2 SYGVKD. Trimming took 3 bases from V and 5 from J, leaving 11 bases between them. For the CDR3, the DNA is TGTGCCATCAGTGACAGGGCGGGGGATCAGCCCCAGCATTTT. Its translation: CAISDRAGDQPQHF.

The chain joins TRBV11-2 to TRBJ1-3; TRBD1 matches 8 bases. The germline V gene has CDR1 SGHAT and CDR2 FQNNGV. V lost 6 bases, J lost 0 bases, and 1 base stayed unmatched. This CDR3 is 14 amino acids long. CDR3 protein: CASSTGGSGNTIYF. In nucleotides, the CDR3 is TGTGCCAGCAGTACAGGGGGCTCTGGAAACACCATATATTTT.

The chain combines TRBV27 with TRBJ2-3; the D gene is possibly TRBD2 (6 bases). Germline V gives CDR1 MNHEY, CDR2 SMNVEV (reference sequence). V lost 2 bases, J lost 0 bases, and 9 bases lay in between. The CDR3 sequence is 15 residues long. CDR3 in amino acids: CASSLGGRSTDTQYF. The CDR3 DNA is TGTGCCAGCAGTTTAGGGGGGAGGAGCACAGATACGCAGTATTTT.

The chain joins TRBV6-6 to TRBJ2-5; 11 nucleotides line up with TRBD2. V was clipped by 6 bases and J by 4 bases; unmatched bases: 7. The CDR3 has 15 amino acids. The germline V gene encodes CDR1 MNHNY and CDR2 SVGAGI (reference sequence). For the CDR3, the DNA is TGTGCCAGCAGAATAGCGGGGGGGCCGGGAGAGACCCAGTACTTC. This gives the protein CASRIAGGPGETQYF.

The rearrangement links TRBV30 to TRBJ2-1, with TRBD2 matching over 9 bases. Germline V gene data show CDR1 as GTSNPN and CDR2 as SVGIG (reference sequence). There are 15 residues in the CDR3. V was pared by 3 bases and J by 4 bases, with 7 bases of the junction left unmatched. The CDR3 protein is CAWRGAGGQYNEQFF. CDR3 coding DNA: TGTGCCTGGAGAGGGGCGGGAGGGCAGTACAATGAGCAGTTCTTC.

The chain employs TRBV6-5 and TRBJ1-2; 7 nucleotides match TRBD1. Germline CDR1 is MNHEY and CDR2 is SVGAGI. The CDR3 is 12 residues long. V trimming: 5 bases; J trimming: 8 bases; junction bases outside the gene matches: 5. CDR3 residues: CASSKRDRGYTF. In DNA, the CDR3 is TGTGCCAGCAGTAAACGGGACAGAGGCTACACCTTC.

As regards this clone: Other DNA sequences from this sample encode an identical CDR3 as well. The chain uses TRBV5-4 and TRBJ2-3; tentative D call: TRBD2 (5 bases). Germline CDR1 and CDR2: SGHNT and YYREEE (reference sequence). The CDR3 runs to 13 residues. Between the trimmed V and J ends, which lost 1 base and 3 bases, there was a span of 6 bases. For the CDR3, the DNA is TGTGCCAGCAGCTTGACGGGAACAGATACGCAGTATTTT. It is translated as CASSLTGTDTQYF.

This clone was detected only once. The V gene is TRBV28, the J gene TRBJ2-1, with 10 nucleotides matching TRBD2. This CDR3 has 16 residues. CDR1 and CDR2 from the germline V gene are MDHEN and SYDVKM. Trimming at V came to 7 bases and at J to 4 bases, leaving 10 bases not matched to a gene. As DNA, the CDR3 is TGTGCCAGCAACCCTAGGAGGACTAGCGGTTACAATGAGCAGTTCTTC. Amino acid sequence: CASNPRRTSGYNEQFF.

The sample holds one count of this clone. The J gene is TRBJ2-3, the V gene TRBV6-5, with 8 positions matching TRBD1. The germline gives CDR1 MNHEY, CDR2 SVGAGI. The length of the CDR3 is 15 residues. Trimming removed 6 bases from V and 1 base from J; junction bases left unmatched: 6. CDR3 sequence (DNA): TGTGCCAGCAGAGACAGGGGCTTCGGCACAGATACGCAGTATTTT. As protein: CASRDRGFGTDTQYF.

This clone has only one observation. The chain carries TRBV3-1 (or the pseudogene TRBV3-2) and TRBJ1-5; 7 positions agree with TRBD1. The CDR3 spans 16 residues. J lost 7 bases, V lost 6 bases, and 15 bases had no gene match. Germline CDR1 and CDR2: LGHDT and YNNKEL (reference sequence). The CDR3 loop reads CASSFREGGAQQPQHF. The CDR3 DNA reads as TGTGCCAGCAGTTTTAGGGAAGGGGGCGCACAGCAGCCCCAGCATTTT.

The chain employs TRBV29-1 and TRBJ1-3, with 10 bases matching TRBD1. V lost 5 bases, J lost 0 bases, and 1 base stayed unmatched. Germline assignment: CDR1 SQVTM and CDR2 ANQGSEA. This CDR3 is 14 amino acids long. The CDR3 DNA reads TGCAGCGTTCGGACAGGGGGCTCTGGAAACACCATATATTTT. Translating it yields CSVRTGGSGNTIYF.

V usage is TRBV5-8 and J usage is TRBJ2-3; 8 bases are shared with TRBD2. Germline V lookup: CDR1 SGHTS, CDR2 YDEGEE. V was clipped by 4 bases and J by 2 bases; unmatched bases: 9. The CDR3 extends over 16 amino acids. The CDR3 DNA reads TGTGCCAGCAGCCCCGGGGGGGCCGGTTTCACAGATACGCAGTATTTT. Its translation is CASSPGGAGFTDTQYF.